A selection of T cell receptor beta chains follows, all from one sample in a study of blood T cell repertoires in COVID-19. The protocol was immunoSEQ multiplex PCR, while the TCRdb copy is restricted to in-frame clones and leaves out a portion. The repertoire holds some 200,000 clones, with roughly 82% as singletons. Sample: PBMCs or T cells enriched from blood (not recorded which). These receptors were obtained from a middle-aged man who had recovered from COVID-19. Both conserved end residues are part of each CDR3. A D gene is named only where the DNA matches it firmly. Size is omitted from some rows. Given values are once, few, many or a class for expanded clones.

V gene: TRBV5-1; clone size: .; J gene: TRBJ1-1; CDR3 length: 14; D gene: .; CDR3 protein: CASSPDAGFTEAFF; CDR3 DNA: TGCGCCAGCAGCCCTGACGCAGGGTTCACTGAAGCTTTCTTT
V gene: TRBV6-5; clone size: .; J gene: TRBJ1-6; CDR3 length: 14; D gene: TRBD1; CDR3 protein: CASRAGQLNSPLHF; CDR3 DNA: TGTGCCAGCAGGGCGGGACAGCTTAATTCACCCCTCCACTTT
V gene: TRBV10-3; clone size: .; J gene: TRBJ2-1; CDR3 length: 17; D gene: .; CDR3 protein: CAISEYGSRDGENEQFF; CDR3 DNA: TGTGCCATCAGTGAGTATGGGTCAAGAGATGGGGAGAATGAGCAGTTCTTC
V gene: TRBV12-3/TRBV12-4; clone size: .; J gene: TRBJ1-1; CDR3 length: 13; D gene: .; CDR3 protein: CASSLGGSPEAFF; CDR3 DNA: TGTGCCAGCAGTTTAGGTGGGAGCCCTGAAGCTTTCTTT
V gene: TRBV28; clone size: .; J gene: TRBJ1-1; CDR3 length: 14; D gene: .; CDR3 protein: CASCGRGGDTEAFF; CDR3 DNA: TGTGCCAGCTGTGGCCGGGGAGGGGACACTGAAGCTTTCTTT
V gene: TRBV11-2; clone size: .; J gene: TRBJ1-5; CDR3 length: 13; D gene: .; CDR3 protein: CASSLYRNQPQHF; CDR3 DNA: TGTGCCAGCAGCTTATACAGAAACCAGCCCCAGCATTTT
V gene: TRBV6-5; clone size: .; J gene: TRBJ2-1; CDR3 length: 15; D gene: TRBD2; CDR3 protein: CASSWTSGGYNEQFF; CDR3 DNA: TGTGCCAGCAGCTGGACTAGCGGGGGCTACAATGAGCAGTTCTTC
V gene: TRBV15; clone size: .; J gene: TRBJ1-3; CDR3 length: 16; D gene: .; CDR3 protein: CATSRGQTSSGNTIYF; CDR3 DNA: TGTGCCACCAGCAGGGGACAAACGAGCTCTGGAAACACCATATATTTT
V gene: TRBV6-1; clone size: .; J gene: TRBJ2-1; CDR3 length: 18; D gene: .; CDR3 protein: CASSEFPPGKSSYNEQFF; CDR3 DNA: TGTGCCAGCAGTGAATTCCCCCCAGGGAAAAGCTCCTACAATGAGCAGTTCTTC
V gene: TRBV5-1; clone size: .; J gene: TRBJ2-3; CDR3 length: 14; D gene: .; CDR3 protein: CASRRQGSTDTQYF; CDR3 DNA: TGCGCCAGCAGGCGGCAGGGGAGCACAGATACGCAGTATTTT
V gene: TRBV10-2; clone size: .; J gene: TRBJ2-1; CDR3 length: 14; D gene: .; CDR3 protein: CASKGAEFYNEQFF; CDR3 DNA: TGCGCCAGCAAGGGAGCTGAATTCTACAATGAGCAGTTCTTC
V gene: TRBV19; clone size: .; J gene: TRBJ1-5; CDR3 length: 15; D gene: .; CDR3 protein: CASNREVVGNRPQHF; CDR3 DNA: TGTGCCAGTAACAGGGAAGTGGTGGGTAACCGGCCCCAGCATTTT
V gene: TRBV5-6; clone size: .; J gene: TRBJ1-2; CDR3 length: 15; D gene: .; CDR3 protein: CASSFRDTGNYGYTF; CDR3 DNA: TGTGCCAGCAGTTTTCGAGATACAGGGAACTATGGCTACACCTTC
V gene: TRBV5-1; clone size: .; J gene: TRBJ2-1; CDR3 length: 16; D gene: TRBD2; CDR3 protein: CASSLGRLAGLGEQFF; CDR3 DNA: TGCGCCAGCAGCTTGGGACGACTAGCGGGATTGGGTGAGCAGTTCTTC
V gene: TRBV19; clone size: .; J gene: TRBJ1-1; CDR3 length: 12; D gene: .; CDR3 protein: CASRDTQTEAFF; CDR3 DNA: TGTGCCAGTAGAGACACGCAAACTGAAGCTTTCTTT
V gene: TRBV10-3; clone size: .; J gene: TRBJ2-1; CDR3 length: 15; D gene: TRBD1; CDR3 protein: CAISIPGQSYNEQFF; CDR3 DNA: TGTGCCATCAGTATTCCGGGACAGAGCTACAATGAGCAGTTCTTC
V gene: TRBV18; clone size: .; J gene: TRBJ1-5; CDR3 length: 15; D gene: .; CDR3 protein: CASSRSGSANQPQHF; CDR3 DNA: TGTGCCAGCTCAAGGTCGGGGAGCGCCAATCAGCCCCAGCATTTT
V gene: TRBV15; clone size: .; J gene: TRBJ2-1; CDR3 length: 15; D gene: .; CDR3 protein: CATSRAFYGYNEQFF; CDR3 DNA: TGTGCCACCAGCAGGGCATTTTACGGGTACAATGAGCAGTTCTTC
V gene: TRBV19; clone size: .; J gene: TRBJ1-5; CDR3 length: 15; D gene: TRBD1; CDR3 protein: CASRLGQGGNQPQHF; CDR3 DNA: TGTGCCAGTAGGCTGGGACAGGGAGGCAATCAGCCCCAGCATTTT
V gene: TRBV27; clone size: .; J gene: TRBJ2-7; CDR3 length: 19; D gene: .; CDR3 protein: CASSTQIGGTYENPGEQYF; CDR3 DNA: TGTGCCAGCAGTACCCAAATTGGGGGGACCTATGAGAACCCGGGCGAGCAGTACTTC
V gene: TRBV18; clone size: .; J gene: TRBJ1-6; CDR3 length: 15; D gene: .; CDR3 protein: CASSPSRVGNSPLHF; CDR3 DNA: TGTGCCAGCTCACCATCCCGGGTCGGGAATTCACCCCTCCACTTT
V gene: TRBV5-1; clone size: .; J gene: TRBJ2-2; CDR3 length: 13; D gene: .; CDR3 protein: CASSQTGAGELFF; CDR3 DNA: TGCGCCAGCAGCCAGACAGGAGCCGGGGAGCTGTTTTTT
V gene: TRBV30; clone size: .; J gene: TRBJ2-1; CDR3 length: 20; D gene: TRBD2; CDR3 protein: CAWSVLGLAGGNPPYNEQFF; CDR3 DNA: TGTGCCTGGAGTGTCTTAGGACTAGCGGGAGGGAATCCACCCTACAATGAGCAGTTCTTC
V gene: TRBV6-5; clone size: .; J gene: TRBJ1-2; CDR3 length: 13; D gene: .; CDR3 protein: CASSPDKSQGYTF; CDR3 DNA: TGTGCCAGCAGTCCGGACAAATCTCAGGGCTACACCTTC
V gene: TRBV5-1; clone size: .; J gene: TRBJ1-3; CDR3 length: 16; D gene: .; CDR3 protein: CASSLDFASSGNTIYF; CDR3 DNA: TGCGCCAGCAGCTTGGACTTCGCGAGTTCTGGAAACACCATATATTTT
V gene: TRBV7-8; clone size: .; J gene: TRBJ2-5; CDR3 length: 14; D gene: .; CDR3 protein: CASSLIGGLETQYF; CDR3 DNA: TGTGCCAGCAGCTTAATAGGGGGTTTGGAGACCCAGTACTTC
V gene: TRBV7-3; clone size: .; J gene: TRBJ1-2; CDR3 length: 13; D gene: TRBD1; CDR3 protein: CASSEQGADGYTF; CDR3 DNA: TGTGCCAGCAGCGAGCAGGGGGCGGACGGCTACACCTTC
V gene: TRBV19; clone size: .; J gene: TRBJ1-5; CDR3 length: 16; D gene: .; CDR3 protein: CASSTSQRRTGEPQHF; CDR3 DNA: TGTGCCAGTAGTACCAGTCAACGAAGGACGGGGGAGCCCCAGCATTTT
V gene: TRBV5-4; clone size: .; J gene: TRBJ1-5; CDR3 length: 13; D gene: .; CDR3 protein: CASSLGGERPQHF; CDR3 DNA: TGTGCCAGCAGCTTGGGGGGCGAACGGCCCCAGCATTTT
V gene: TRBV27; clone size: .; J gene: TRBJ2-6; CDR3 length: 15; D gene: .; CDR3 protein: CASSSPGMSANVLTF; CDR3 DNA: TGTGCCAGCAGTTCCCCCGGGATGAGTGCCAACGTCCTGACTTTC
V gene: TRBV4-2; clone size: .; J gene: TRBJ1-4; CDR3 length: 15; D gene: .; CDR3 protein: CASGSTGTRGEKLFF; CDR3 DNA: TGTGCCAGCGGTTCAACCGGGACTCGGGGCGAAAAACTGTTTTTT
V gene: TRBV28; clone size: .; J gene: TRBJ2-6; CDR3 length: 16; D gene: TRBD2; CDR3 protein: CASSFPGGSGANVLTF; CDR3 DNA: TGTGCCAGCAGTTTTCCGGGGGGCTCTGGGGCCAACGTCCTGACTTTC
V gene: TRBV11-3; clone size: once; J gene: TRBJ1-1; CDR3 length: 14; D gene: .; CDR3 protein: CASSAGQKNTEAFF; CDR3 DNA: TGTGCCAGCAGCGCTGGACAGAAGAACACTGAAGCTTTCTTT
V gene: TRBV24-1; clone size: .; J gene: TRBJ1-2; CDR3 length: 14; D gene: TRBD1; CDR3 protein: CATRGTGATYGYTF; CDR3 DNA: TGTGCCACCAGGGGGACAGGTGCTACCTATGGCTACACCTTC
V gene: TRBV5-6; clone size: .; J gene: TRBJ2-5; CDR3 length: 16; D gene: TRBD2; CDR3 protein: CASALREREGRETQYF; CDR3 DNA: TGTGCCAGCGCCCTACGGGAGCGGGAGGGCCGAGAGACCCAGTACTTC
V gene: TRBV7-3; clone size: .; J gene: TRBJ2-2; CDR3 length: 16; D gene: .; CDR3 protein: CASSPSVFANTGELFF; CDR3 DNA: TGTGCCAGCAGCCCATCGGTGTTCGCGAACACCGGGGAGCTGTTTTTT
V gene: TRBV19; clone size: once; J gene: TRBJ2-5; CDR3 length: 14; D gene: .; CDR3 protein: CASSIDAELKDQYF; CDR3 DNA: TGTGCCAGTAGTATCGACGCGGAGCTAAAGGACCAGTACTTC
V gene: TRBV12-3/TRBV12-4; clone size: .; J gene: TRBJ2-1; CDR3 length: 12; D gene: TRBD2; CDR3 protein: CATRLAGNEQFF; CDR3 DNA: TGTGCCACCAGACTAGCGGGAAATGAGCAGTTCTTC
V gene: TRBV19; clone size: .; J gene: TRBJ2-7; CDR3 length: 16; D gene: TRBD1; CDR3 protein: CASRGEDRGQTYEQYF; CDR3 DNA: TGTGCCAGTAGGGGAGAGGACAGGGGGCAGACCTACGAGCAGTACTTC
V gene: TRBV4-1; clone size: many; J gene: TRBJ2-5; CDR3 length: 19; D gene: TRBD2; CDR3 protein: CASSQATGTSGSPRETQYF; CDR3 DNA: TGCGCCAGCAGCCAAGCCACTGGGACTAGCGGGTCCCCTCGGGAGACCCAGTACTTC
V gene: TRBV7-3; clone size: .; J gene: TRBJ2-7; CDR3 length: 14; D gene: TRBD1; CDR3 protein: CASSTTGGPYEQYF; CDR3 DNA: TGTGCCAGCAGCACGACAGGGGGCCCCTACGAGCAGTACTTC
V gene: TRBV7-9; clone size: .; J gene: TRBJ1-5; CDR3 length: 15; D gene: .; CDR3 protein: CASSLGAGLNQPQHF; CDR3 DNA: TGTGCCAGCAGCTTAGGCGCGGGCCTTAATCAGCCCCAGCATTTT
V gene: TRBV4-2; clone size: once; J gene: TRBJ1-2; CDR3 length: 17; D gene: .; CDR3 protein: CASSQEQRTSTNYGYTF; CDR3 DNA: TGTGCCAGCAGCCAAGAGCAAAGGACATCGACGAACTATGGCTACACCTTC